This paragraph reports one T cell receptor beta chain. The target of this receptor is not known. No much larger clone exists at a distance of one base, and base qualities are not known. The immunoSEQ Assay, a bias-controlled multiplex PCR, was used to amplify TCRbeta CDR3 regions from genomic DNA. Per the original workflow: Nucleated cell counts per sample were estimated from amplification of reference gene primers within the assay. Sequence reads were collapsed and filtered to measure the absolute abundance of every unique TCRbeta CDR3 rearrangement. For each sample, productive Simpson clonality was calculated by taking the square root of Simpson's diversity index across productive rearrangements. Here the immuneACCESS table is served through TCRdb, limited to in-frame sequences with V and J called. Missing clones are a known gap in these copies; in checked studies unresolved V genes cover under half, and the rest lacks a known reason. The V and J calls and clone size are taken from that table; D and trimming were inferred from the DNA. In this sample the table shows fewer than 40,000 clones, 70% to 80% of which occur a single time. The top ten clones comprise about a quarter of the sample.

According to the germline V gene, CDR1 reads SGHTA and CDR2 reads FQGNSA. Trimming accounts for 6 bases at V and 0 bases at J, while the number of junction bases matched to no gene is 10. The CDR3 numbers 16 residues from cysteine through phenylalanine. Only the CDR3 DNA stays, 48 bases, in frame from base 1. Each collaborating institution followed its own protocols to collect whole blood in K2EDTA tubes. For TCRbeta analysis, collaborators shipped samples in one of three forms: frozen whole blood, isolated PBMCs, or DNA extracted from either of those sample types. These data belong to a study of blood T cell repertoires in COVID-19 (dated by TCRdb to the early 2020s). Looking at the study overall: Samples from collaborators originated in the United States, Italy and Spain and spanned both the acute and convalescent phases of COVID-19. Deeply sampled blood TCRbeta repertoires from subjects exposed to, actively infected with, or recovered from COVID-19 were included in the dataset. The samples were drawn from two sources: the first 160 participants of the ongoing ImmuneRACE study, and fewer than 1,500 subjects contributed by 6 global collaborators. The prospective study material was composed of cDNA or gDNA derived from T cells, B-cell-depleted T cells, or PBMCs. HLA class I and class II types, where available, came from metadata supplied by the sample provider rather than from assay-based typing. The repertoires were released in a freely available public database intended as a resource for research on the immune response to SARS-CoV-2. The sample metadata nearly always contained a de-identified subject ID, COVID-19 status, age in years and sex.

Broader findings and caveats from the paper: The quantity of clinical and demographic metadata differed by source and by participant and was supplied without curation.

The receptor was derived from a man in his 70s with acute or convalescent COVID-19. The sample taken for sequencing was peripheral blood. The chain is encoded by TRBV7-2 joined to TRBJ2-7, with TRBD2 matching 8 junction bases. The nucleotide sequence is TGTGCCAGCAGTCGAGTAGCGGGGCTTAGCTCCTACGAGCAGTACTTC. It specifies CASSRVAGLSSYEQYF.